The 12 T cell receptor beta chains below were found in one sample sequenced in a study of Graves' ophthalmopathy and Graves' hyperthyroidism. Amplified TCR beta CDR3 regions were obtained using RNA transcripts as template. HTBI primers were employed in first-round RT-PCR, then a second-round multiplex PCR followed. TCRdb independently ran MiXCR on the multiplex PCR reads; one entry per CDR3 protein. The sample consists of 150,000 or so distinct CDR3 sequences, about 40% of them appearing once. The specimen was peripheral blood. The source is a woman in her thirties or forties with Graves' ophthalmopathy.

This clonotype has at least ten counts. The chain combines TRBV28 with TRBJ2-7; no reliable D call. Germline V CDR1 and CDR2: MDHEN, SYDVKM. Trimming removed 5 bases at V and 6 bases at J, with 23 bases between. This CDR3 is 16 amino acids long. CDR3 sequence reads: CASSPPTMGFSGEQYF. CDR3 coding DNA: TGTGCCAGCAGTCCCCCCACAATGGGTTTTAGTGGCGAGCAGTACTTC.

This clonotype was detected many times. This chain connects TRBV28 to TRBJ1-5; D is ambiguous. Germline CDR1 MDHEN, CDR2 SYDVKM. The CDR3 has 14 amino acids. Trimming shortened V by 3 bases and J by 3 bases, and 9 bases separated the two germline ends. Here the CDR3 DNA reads TGTGCCAGCAGTTTTGCTTTTAACAATCAGCCCCAGCATTTT. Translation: CASSFAFNNQPQHF.

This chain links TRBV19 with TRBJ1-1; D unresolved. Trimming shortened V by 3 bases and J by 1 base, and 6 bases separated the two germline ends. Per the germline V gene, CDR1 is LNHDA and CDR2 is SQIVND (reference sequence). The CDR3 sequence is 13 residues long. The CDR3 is CASSIRPNTEAFF. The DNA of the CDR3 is TGTGCCAGTAGTATTAGGCCGAACACTGAAGCTTTCTTT.

CDR3 DNA sequence: TGTGCCACCAAAATGGACAGGGGGCTAATGGTAACTGAAGCTTTCTTT. Its protein is CATKMDRGLMVTEAFF. The chain joins TRBV10-3 to TRBJ1-1; 11 bases are a match to TRBD1. Trimming at V came to 10 bases and at J to 5 bases, leaving 15 bases not matched to a gene. This CDR3 region has 16 residues. Germline loops: CDR1 ENHRY, CDR2 SYGVKD.

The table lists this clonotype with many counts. The chain's CDR3 is CASKNPGGAGENTEAFF. Here the CDR3 DNA reads TGTGCCAGTAAGAACCCCGGTGGCGCAGGGGAGAACACTGAAGCTTTCTTT. The genes are TRBV19 and TRBJ1-1; D is perhaps TRBD1 (6 bases). Looked up from germline, CDR1 is LNHDA and CDR2 is SQIVND (reference sequence). The CDR3 totals 17 residues. V lost 7 bases, J lost 1 base, and 22 bases lay in between.

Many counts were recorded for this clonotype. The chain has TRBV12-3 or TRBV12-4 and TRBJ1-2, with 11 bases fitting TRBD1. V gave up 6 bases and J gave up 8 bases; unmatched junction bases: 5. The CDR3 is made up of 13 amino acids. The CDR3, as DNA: TGTGCCAGCAGCTGGGACAGGGGGGAAGGCTACACCTTC. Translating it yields CASSWDRGEGYTF.

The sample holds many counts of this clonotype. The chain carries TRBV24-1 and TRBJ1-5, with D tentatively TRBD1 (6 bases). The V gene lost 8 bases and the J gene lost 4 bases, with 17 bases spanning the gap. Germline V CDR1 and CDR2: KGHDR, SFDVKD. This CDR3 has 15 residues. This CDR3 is CATIPFRDINQPQHF. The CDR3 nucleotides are TGTGCCACCATTCCCTTCCGGGACATAAATCAGCCCCAGCATTTT.

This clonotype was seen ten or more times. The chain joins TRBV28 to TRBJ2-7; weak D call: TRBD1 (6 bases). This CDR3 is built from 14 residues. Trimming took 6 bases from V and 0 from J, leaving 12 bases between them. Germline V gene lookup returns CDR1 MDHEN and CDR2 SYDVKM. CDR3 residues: CASRGTGSSYEQYF. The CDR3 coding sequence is TGTGCCAGCAGGGGAACAGGGTCCTCCTACGAGCAGTACTTC. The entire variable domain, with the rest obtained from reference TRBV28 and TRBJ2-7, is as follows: DVKVTQSSRYLVKRTGEKVFLECVQDMDHENMFWYRQDPGLGLRLIYFSYDVKMKEKGDIPEGYSVSREKKERFSLILESASTNQTSMYLCASRGTGSSYEQYFGPGTRLTVT.

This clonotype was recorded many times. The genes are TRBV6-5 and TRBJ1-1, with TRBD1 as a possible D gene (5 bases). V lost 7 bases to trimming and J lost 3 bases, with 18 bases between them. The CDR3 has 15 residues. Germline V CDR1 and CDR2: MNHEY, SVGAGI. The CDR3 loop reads CASIRNGGVYTEAFF. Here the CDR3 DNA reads TGTGCCAGCATTCGAAACGGGGGGGTGTACACTGAAGCTTTCTTT.

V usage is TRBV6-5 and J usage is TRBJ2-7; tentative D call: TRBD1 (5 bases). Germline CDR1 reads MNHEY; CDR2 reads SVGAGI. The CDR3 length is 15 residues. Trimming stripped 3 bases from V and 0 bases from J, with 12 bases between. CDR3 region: CASSYHRQSSYEQYF. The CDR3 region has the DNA TGTGCCAGCAGTTATCACCGACAGAGCTCCTACGAGCAGTACTTC.

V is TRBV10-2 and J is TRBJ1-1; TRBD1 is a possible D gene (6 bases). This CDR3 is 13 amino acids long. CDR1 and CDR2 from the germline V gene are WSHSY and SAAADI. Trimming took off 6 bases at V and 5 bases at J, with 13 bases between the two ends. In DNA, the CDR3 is TGCGCCAGCAGACAGGGAGGGTGGACTGAAGCTTTCTTT. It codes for CASRQGGWTEAFF.

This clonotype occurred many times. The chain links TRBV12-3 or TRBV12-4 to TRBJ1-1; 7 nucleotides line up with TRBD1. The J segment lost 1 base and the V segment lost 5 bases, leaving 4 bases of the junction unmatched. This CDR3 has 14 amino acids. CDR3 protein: CASSPWTGNTEAFF. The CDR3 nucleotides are TGTGCCAGCAGTCCCTGGACAGGGAACACTGAAGCTTTCTTT.